Listed here is a single T cell receptor (beta chain). Its antigen has not been determined. Base qualities are missing; no much larger clone stands one base away. The sample belongs to a study of blood T cell repertoires in COVID-19 (dated by TCRdb to the early 2020s). About the full investigation: Samples from collaborators originated in the United States, Italy and Spain and spanned both the acute and convalescent phases of COVID-19. The material from the prospective study consisted of cDNA or gDNA derived from T cells, B-cell-depleted T cells, or PBMCs. The repertoires were released in a freely available public database meant as a resource for research on the immune response to SARS-CoV-2. Where HLA class I and class II types were available, the types were taken from metadata supplied by the sample provider, not from assay-based typing. Samples were obtained from the ongoing ImmuneRACE study (first 160 participants) and from some 1,200 subjects provided by 6 global collaborators. Nearly every sample came with metadata listing a de-identified subject ID, COVID-19 status, age in years and sex. Subjects who had been exposed to COVID-19, were actively infected with it, or had recovered from it provided the deeply sampled blood TCRbeta repertoires that made up the dataset.

The immunoSEQ Assay, a bias-controlled multiplex PCR, was used to amplify TCRbeta CDR3 regions from genomic DNA. On the study's bioinformatics: Nucleated cell counts per sample were estimated from amplification of reference gene primers within the assay. To quantify the absolute abundance of each unique TCRbeta CDR3 rearrangement, sequence reads were collapsed and filtered. For each sample, productive Simpson clonality was calculated by taking the square root of Simpson's diversity index across productive rearrangements. TCRdb limited this immuneACCESS table to in-frame rearrangements with V and J called. A share of clones is missing; checked studies link under half to unresolved V genes, and the rest is unexplained. The D gene and trimming were derived from the DNA, and the V and J assignments and clone size from that table. The sample table contains 300,000 to 400,000 clones; only one count was recorded for around 88% of them. Jointly, the top ten make up around 7.4% of the sample.

Beyond this particular receptor, the publication reports: Clinical and demographic metadata were provided uncurated, with the amount varying by source and participant.

In Seattle, one collaborating source enrolled patients while the infection was active and tracked those patients longitudinally over the course of disease. The collaborating institutions used their own protocols to collect whole blood in K2EDTA tubes. For TCRbeta analysis, collaborators shipped samples in one of three forms: frozen whole blood, isolated PBMCs, or DNA extracted from either of those sample types. As encoded in the germline V gene, CDR1 is SGDLS while CDR2 is YYNGEE. At the junction V is shortened by 4 bases and J by 6 bases; bases outside the gene matches: 9. The CDR3 holds 14 amino acids from the cysteine to the phenylalanine. The read is trimmed to its CDR3 DNA, 42 bases read in frame from base 1.

What was sequenced was peripheral blood. The sequence derives from a woman in her sixties with COVID-19, enrolled during active disease. The chain uses TRBV9 and TRBJ2-7; TRBD2 lines up with 8 middle nucleotides. The CDR3 region has the sequence CASSTGLASAEQYF. Read as DNA, the sequence is TGTGCCAGCAGCACAGGACTAGCTTCCGCCGAGCAGTACTTC.